This T cell receptor (beta chain) was captured in a study of cytomegalovirus exposure and HLA in healthy donors. Across the whole study: Among 150 million to 200 million T cells, an earlier analysis found 117 million unique TCR beta sequences.

Study results and caveats: The majority of TCR sequences were rare, yet some public TCRs appeared in many donors. A later analysis linked a missense DCLRE1C variant to TCR beta V- and J-gene trimming.

Trimming removed 6 bases from V and 3 bases from J; junction bases left unmatched: 10. The CDR3 runs 15 residues. CDR1 is MDHEN, CDR2 SYDVKM, per germline. A remark on this clone: Antigen unknown.

PCR amplification relied on 60 Vbeta primers (plus 13 Jbeta primers). Clones were sequenced by immunoSEQ multiplex PCR, and TCRdb holds only the in-frame ones, with some missing. This sample carries fewer than 200,000 clones, roughly 87% of them seen once, and the ten largest clones take around 1%. The chain combines TRBV28 with TRBJ2-5, with 7 bases lining up with TRBD1. The sequence was obtained from a boy younger than 10 in good health and CMV-seronegative. The specimen sequenced was PBMCs. The CDR3 is CASSPHETGKETQYF. The CDR3 nucleotides read TGTGCCAGCAGCCCCCACGAGACAGGGAAAGAGACCCAGTACTTC.